This T cell receptor (beta chain) was sequenced during a study of blood T cell repertoires in COVID-19. The authors' processing: Researchers report that nucleated cell counts were estimated from reference gene primer amplification. This table comes from immunoSEQ multiplex PCR, and its TCRdb copy is limited to in-frame clones, with some not included. The D gene and trimming were derived from the DNA, and the V and J assignments and clone size from that table. The repertoire holds about 200,000 clones, with more than 70% as singletons. The germline CDR1 and CDR2 sequences are SGHRS and YFSETQ. Deletions cut 4 bases from V and 2 bases from J, with 15 bases between. The CDR3 has 15 residues.

Sequences were obtained from peripheral blood. This chain connects TRBV5-1 to TRBJ2-5, with a weak D call TRBD1 (6 bases). The sequence was collected from a man in his forties or fifties with active or convalescent COVID-19. CDR3 sequence (DNA): TGCGCCAGCAGCCCCGGGACACAAAAACAAGAGACCCAGTACTTC. It translates to CASSPGTQKQETQYF. Looking up the rest from reference TRBV5-1 and TRBJ2-5 gives the full variable domain: KAGVTQTPRYLIKTRGQQVTLSCSPISGHRSVSWYQQTPGQGLQFLFEYFSETQRNKGNFPGRFSGRQFSNSRSEMNVSTLELGDSALYLCASSPGTQKQETQYFGPGTRLLVL.